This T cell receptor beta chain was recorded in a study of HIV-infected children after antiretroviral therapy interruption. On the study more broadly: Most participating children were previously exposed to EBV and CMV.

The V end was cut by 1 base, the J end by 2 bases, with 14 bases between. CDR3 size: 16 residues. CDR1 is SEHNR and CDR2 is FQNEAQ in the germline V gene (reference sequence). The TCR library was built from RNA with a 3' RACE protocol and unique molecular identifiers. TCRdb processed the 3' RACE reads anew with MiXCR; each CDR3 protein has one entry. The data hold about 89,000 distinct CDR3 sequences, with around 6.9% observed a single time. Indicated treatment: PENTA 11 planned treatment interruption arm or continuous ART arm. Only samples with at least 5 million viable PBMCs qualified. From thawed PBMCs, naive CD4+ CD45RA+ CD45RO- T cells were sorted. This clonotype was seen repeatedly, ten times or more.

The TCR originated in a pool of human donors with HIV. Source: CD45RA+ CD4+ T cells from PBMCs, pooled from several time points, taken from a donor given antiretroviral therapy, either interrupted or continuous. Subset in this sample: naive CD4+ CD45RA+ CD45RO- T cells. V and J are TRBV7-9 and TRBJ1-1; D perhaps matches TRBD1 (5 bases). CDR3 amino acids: CASSLGGTRLNTEAFF. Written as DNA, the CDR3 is TGTGCCAGCAGCTTAGGGGGGACGCGACTAAACACTGAAGCTTTCTTT.